These 22 T cell receptor beta chains share one sample of origin, sequenced in a study of T cell repertoires in cytomegalovirus infection. Their specific antigens are unknown. TCRdb reprocessed the reads via MiXCR and lists one record per CDR3 protein. Among roughly 90,000 distinct CDR3 sequences listed, roughly 25% were seen once. Sample: CD8+ T cells from cultured PBMCs, taken from culture after CMV antigen stimulation. The receptors here all came from a human donor in good health (CMV status not recorded). Some clones in this sample may be carry-over from other donors' samples.

This clonotype was counted a few times. The chain has TRBV18 and TRBJ2-7; TRBD1 or TRBD2 may be the D gene (5 bases each). Deletions cut 1 base from V and 7 bases from J, with 11 bases between. Per germline, CDR1 KGHSH and CDR2 LQKENI. The CDR3 consists of 13 residues. The CDR3, as DNA: TGTGCCAGCTCACCACGGGGGTTGGAAGAGCAGTACTTC. Amino acids: CASSPRGLEEQYF.

This clonotype was picked up many times. CDR3 DNA: TGTGCCAGCAGCTTAAGCGGGGGCACTGAAGCTTTCTTT. As protein: CASSLSGGTEAFF. This chain connects TRBV7-2 to TRBJ1-1; possible D gene TRBD1, 5 bases. The germline V and J ends were trimmed by 2 bases and 4 bases, with 8 bases remaining between them. CDR1 and CDR2 (germline): SGHTA, FQGNSA. This CDR3 is 13 amino acids long.

This clonotype was observed many times. V gene TRBV12-5 combines with J gene TRBJ2-5, with D possibly matching TRBD2 (6 bases). CDR1 is LGHNT, CDR2 FRNRAP, per germline. The V end was cut by 4 bases, the J end by 1 base, with 13 bases between. This CDR3 has 15 amino acids. This chain's CDR3 is CASGWTGTFQETQYF. The DNA for the CDR3 is TGTGCTAGTGGTTGGACCGGGACTTTCCAAGAGACCCAGTACTTC. The entire variable domain, with the rest obtained from reference TRBV12-5 and TRBJ2-5, is as follows: DARVTQTPRHKVTEMGQEVTMRCQPILGHNTVFWYRQTMMQGLELLAYFRNRAPLDDSGMPKDRFSAEMPDATLATLKIQPSEPRDSAVYFCASGWTGTFQETQYFGPGTRLLVL.

This clonotype was seen a few times. The chain recombines TRBV19 with TRBJ1-5; TRBD1 is a possible D gene (5 bases). This CDR3 is 15 amino acids long. Trimming pared 5 bases from V and 7 bases from J, leaving 18 bases between. Germline CDR1 LNHDA, CDR2 SQIVND (reference sequence). CDR3 in DNA: TGTGCCAGTAGTTGGGGAGGGGCAAAAGGACAGCCCCAGCATTTT. Amino acid sequence: CASSWGGAKGQPQHF.

The genes are TRBV27 and TRBJ2-5, with 9 bases lining up with TRBD2. Germline V gene sequence: CDR1 MNHEY, CDR2 SMNVEV (reference sequence). V shed 2 bases and J 5 bases; nucleotides not matched to a gene: 9. The CDR3 spans 16 residues. CDR3 in amino acids: CASSLGGGREGETQYF. CDR3 DNA sequence: TGTGCCAGCAGTTTAGGGGGGGGGCGGGAGGGGGAGACCCAGTACTTC.

This clonotype was counted between two and nine times. V usage is TRBV27 and J usage is TRBJ2-7; TRBD2 matches at 15 bases. The CDR3 has 15 amino acids. J was trimmed by 7 bases and V by 4 bases; bases with no gene match: 5. Germline V gives CDR1 MNHEY, CDR2 SMNVEV (reference sequence). The CDR3 DNA reads TGTGCCAGCAGTTGGGGACTAGCGGGAGGTAGTGAGCAGTACTTC. Translation gives CASSWGLAGGSEQYF.

A few counts support this clonotype. The chain combines TRBV12-3 or TRBV12-4 with TRBJ2-1; TRBD1 agrees at 8 bases. Germline trimming cut 5 bases from V and 5 bases from J; bases unmatched to any gene: 8. This CDR3 has 15 amino acids. CDR3 sequence reads: CASSTDRATDNEQFF. CDR3 nucleotides: TGTGCCAGCAGTACGGACAGGGCAACGGACAATGAGCAGTTCTTC.

The chain joins TRBV7-3 to TRBJ2-1; D is undetermined. Germline V gene lookup returns CDR1 SGHTA and CDR2 FQGTGA. The CDR3 has 13 amino acids. With 4 bases removed from V and 9 bases from J, the gap between germline ends came to 13 bases. CDR3 DNA sequence: TGTGCCAGCAGCTCCGGTACCCCCGGTGAGCAGTTCTTC. Amino acids: CASSSGTPGEQFF.

In its sample, this clonotype was seen a few times. V and J are TRBV6-5 and TRBJ2-5, with 10 nucleotides matching TRBD2. Trimming took 0 bases from V and 2 from J; bases not matched to a gene: 3. Per germline, CDR1 MNHEY and CDR2 SVGAGI. The CDR3 spans 16 residues. The chain's CDR3 is CASSYSASGSQETQYF. The CDR3 DNA sequence: TGTGCCAGCAGTTACTCGGCTAGCGGGAGTCAAGAGACCCAGTACTTC.

The sample holds many counts of this clonotype. J is TRBJ1-1 and V is TRBV7-6; D not certain. Germline V CDR1 and CDR2: SGHVS, FNYEAQ. There are 12 residues in the CDR3. V lost 8 bases and J 11 bases, leaving 18 bases between the germline ends. CDR3 DNA: TGTGCCAGCGCCCTCGGAGGTGGTGAGGCTTTCTTT. This gives the protein CASALGGGEAFF. The whole variable domain, filled in from reference TRBV7-6 and TRBJ1-1, reads GAGVSQSPRYKVTKRGQDVALRCDPISGHVSLYWYRQALGQGPEFLTYFNYEAQQDKSGLPNDRFSAERPEGSISTLTIQRTEQRDSAMYRCASALGGGEAFFGQGTRLTVV.

This clonotype was counted between two and nine times. The rearrangement joins TRBV4-3 to TRBJ1-4; TRBD1 might be the D (5 bases). Trimming shortened V by 4 bases and J by 7 bases, and 13 bases separated the two germline ends. The CDR3 is 14 amino acids. The germline gives CDR1 LGHNA, CDR2 YSLEER. Here the CDR3 DNA reads TGCGCCAGCAGCCTGGGGACCGGGATTGAAAAACTGTTTTTT. Translated, it gives CASSLGTGIEKLFF.

The chain carries TRBV29-1 and TRBJ1-1; D not resolved. With 4 bases removed from V and 0 bases from J, the gap between germline ends came to 18 bases. Germline-derived CDR1 and CDR2 are SQVTM and ANQGSEA. The CDR3 is 16 amino acids. CDR3 region: CSVVGLDGTMNTEAFF. CDR3 nucleotides: TGCAGCGTTGTTGGTCTAGACGGCACCATGAACACTGAAGCTTTCTTT.

The J gene is TRBJ2-2, the V gene TRBV25-1, with D unresolved. CDR1 and CDR2 (germline): MGHDK, SYGVNS. The germline V and J ends were trimmed by 0 bases and 3 bases, with 11 bases remaining between them. This CDR3 has 16 residues. The CDR3 sequence is CASSEYSSRYTGELFF. CDR3 DNA sequence: TGTGCCAGCAGTGAATATAGTAGCAGATACACCGGGGAGCTGTTTTTT.

The J gene is TRBJ2-3, the V gene TRBV24-1; D unclear. Germline V gene data show CDR1 as KGHDR and CDR2 as SFDVKD. V was pared by 9 bases and J by 1 base, with 1 base between. This CDR3 contains 10 residues. The CDR3 loop reads CATGTDTQYF. The CDR3 coding sequence is TGTGCCACCGGCACAGATACGCAGTATTTT.

The chain joins TRBV20-1 to TRBJ2-2, with 16 bases matching TRBD2. Germline trimming cut 5 bases from V and 1 base from J; bases unmatched to any gene: 7. This CDR3 is 18 amino acids long. From germline, CDR1 is DFQATT and CDR2 SNEGSKA (reference sequence). The CDR3 loop reads CSAWAGTSGGGNTGELFF. The CDR3 bases are TGCAGTGCTTGGGCCGGGACTAGCGGGGGGGGGAACACCGGGGAGCTGTTTTTT.

Ten or more counts support this clonotype. This chain links TRBV6-2 or TRBV6-3 with TRBJ1-5; D remains ambiguous. Deletions cut 6 bases from V and 4 bases from J, with 13 bases between. The CDR3 loop spans 14 amino acids. From germline, CDR1 is MNHEY and CDR2 SVGEGT. The CDR3 is CASSQDGLNQPQHF. The CDR3, as DNA: TGTGCCAGCAGCCAGGACGGATTAAATCAGCCCCAGCATTTT.

This clonotype was recorded many times. The V and J genes are TRBV28 and TRBJ1-5, with TRBD1 matching 7 bases. V shed 4 bases and J 0 bases; nucleotides not matched to a gene: 15. This CDR3 is built from 19 residues. Germline values: CDR1 MDHEN, CDR2 SYDVKM. The CDR3 region is CASSCQGGNSLYSNQPQHF. CDR3 bases: TGTGCCAGCAGTTGCCAAGGGGGCAACTCCCTCTATAGCAATCAGCCCCAGCATTTT.

This clonotype appeared a single time. J is TRBJ2-1 and V is TRBV5-1; D remains ambiguous. CDR3 size: 12 residues. The V end lost 0 bases, the J end lost 8 bases, and 6 bases lay between the germline ends. Germline lookup yields CDR1 SGHRS and CDR2 YFSETQ. CDR3 bases: TGCGCCAGCAGCTTGGCCCGGGATGAGCAGTTCTTC. Translated: CASSLARDEQFF. The full variable domain, with the rest looked up from reference TRBV5-1 and TRBJ2-1, is KAGVTQTPRYLIKTRGQQVTLSCSPISGHRSVSWYQQTPGQGLQFLFEYFSETQRNKGNFPGRFSGRQFSNSRSEMNVSTLELGDSALYLCASSLARDEQFFGPGTRLTVL.

The chain has TRBV2 and TRBJ1-5; D perhaps matches TRBD1 (5 bases). This CDR3 has 13 amino acids. V lost 3 bases, J lost 6 bases, and 9 bases lay in between. Germline V gene lookup returns CDR1 SNHLY and CDR2 FYNNEI. The CDR3 loop is CASSDFTGQPQHF. CDR3 sequence (DNA): TGTGCCAGCAGTGACTTCACAGGTCAGCCCCAGCATTTT.

V gene TRBV24-1 combines with J gene TRBJ1-2, with D perhaps matching TRBD1 (6 bases). This CDR3 comprises 15 residues. Deletions cut 9 bases from V and 7 bases from J, with 23 bases between. Looked up from germline, CDR1 is KGHDR and CDR2 is SFDVKD. The DNA of the CDR3 is TGTGCCACCCGGTACAGGGAGAAAGTTGGTTCTGGCTACACCTTC. This sequence encodes CATRYREKVGSGYTF.

The J gene is TRBJ1-5, the V gene TRBV4-1; TRBD1 aligns across 7 bases. J was trimmed by 6 bases and V by 0 bases; bases with no gene match: 8. The CDR3 extends over 16 amino acids. CDR1 and CDR2 from the germline V gene are MGHRA and YSYEKL. The CDR3 here is CASSQDPRQGTQPQHF. In nucleotides, the CDR3 is TGCGCCAGCAGCCAAGATCCGAGACAGGGCACTCAGCCCCAGCATTTT.

Only one count was recorded for this clonotype. V gene TRBV6-2 or TRBV6-3 combines with J gene TRBJ2-6; TRBD1 agrees at 8 bases. CDR1 is MNHEY, CDR2 SVGEGT, per germline. The V segment lost 0 bases and the J segment 0 bases; nucleotides outside the gene matches: 7. CDR3 length: 19 amino acids. CDR3 nucleotides: TGTGCCAGCAGTTACTCAGACAGGGGCCCAGGCTCTGGGGCCAACGTCCTGACTTTC. Amino acid sequence: CASSYSDRGPGSGANVLTF.